The T cell receptor (beta chain) under discussion was sequenced for a study of T cells in Graves' hyperthyroidism and ophthalmopathy. Study-level findings and limits: A 13 V-J signature model discriminated ophthalmopathy versus stable hyperthyroidism. The model predicted ophthalmopathy a median roughly 6.3 months before onset.

As regards this clonotype: Its target is not known.

On the basis of clinical symptoms, serum thyroxine and TRAb, thyroid ultrasound and orbital computed tomography, diagnoses were made. There were TCR beta CDR3 regions amplified from RNA transcripts. HTBI primers were employed in a first-round RT-PCR of the TCR CDR3. TCRdb fed the multiplex PCR reads into MiXCR, producing one record per CDR3 protein. The profile shows a few hundred thousand distinct CDR3 sequences, under 15% of them singletons. The CDR3 totals 14 residues. The V end lost 4 bases, the J end lost 4 bases, and 11 bases lay between the germline ends. Germline values: CDR1 MGHRA, CDR2 YSYEKL.

This TCR was sampled from a woman in her twenties or thirties with Graves' hyperthyroidism. The chain is built from TRBV4-1 and TRBJ2-1; D is possibly TRBD2 (5 bases). Sequenced sample: blood. CDR3 loop: CASSPGSGYNEQFF. In DNA form, the CDR3 reads TGCGCCAGCAGCCCGGGGTCTGGGTACAATGAGCAGTTCTTC.